The 2 T cell receptor beta chains below all came from one sample that was sequenced in a study of metastatic and nonmetastatic thyroid tumors. TCRdb reanalyzed the PCR reads with MiXCR. The sample lists 21,000 or so clones, over 25% occurring once. Thyroid surgery was preceded by no treatment in any patient. The sample comprised tumor tissue. The receptors stem from a male donor with papillary thyroid cancer or a benign thyroid nodule (not recorded which). Some clones in this sample may be carry-over from other donors' samples.

The sample holds many counts of this clone. The genes are TRBV19 and TRBJ1-5, with D possibly matching TRBD1 (6 bases). The CDR3 spans 16 residues. CDR1 is LNHDA, CDR2 SQIVND, per germline (reference sequence). Trimming stripped 5 bases from V and 7 bases from J, with 21 bases between. As DNA, the CDR3 is TGTGCCAGTAGTTTCGGGACAAGTGTTGCTCGGCAGCCCCAGCATTTT. It codes for CASSFGTSVARQPQHF.

The DNA for the CDR3 is TGTGCCAGCACTAGAGGTAGGGGTTCCGATACGCAGTATTTT. It specifies CASTRGRGSDTQYF. V and J are TRBV6-1 and TRBJ2-3; tentative D call: TRBD1 (5 bases). Trimming took 7 bases from V and 6 from J, leaving 17 bases between them. CDR1 and CDR2 (germline): MNHNS, SASEGT. The CDR3 is 14 residues long.